A selection of T cell receptor beta chains follows, all from one sample in a study of T cell responses to AZD1222 COVID-19 vaccine. The assay was immunoSEQ multiplex PCR, and TCRdb's table has in-frame clones only and misses some. Found here are 130,000 to 150,000 clones, over 80% of them singletons; the top ten hold roughly 2.9%. The specimen comprised peripheral blood, sampled on day 0 of MenACWY control vaccination. These receptor sequences come from an adult in good health. Both conserved end residues are part of each CDR3. A D gene is named only where the DNA matches it firmly. Size values are once, few and many counts, or a class for expanded clones, and some rows have none.

TRBV27	TRBJ2-5	TRBD2	15	-	CASSPSRGLGETQYF	TGTGCCAGCAGTCCTTCCAGGGGACTAGGAGAGACCCAGTACTTC
TRBV6-5	TRBJ1-2	TRBD1	13	-	CASSFIQGGGYTF	TGTGCCAGCAGTTTCATACAGGGGGGTGGCTACACCTTC
TRBV7-9	TRBJ1-1	TRBD1	13	-	CASSVTGGWGAFF	TGTGCCAGCAGCGTTACAGGGGGTTGGGGAGCTTTCTTT
TRBV10-3	TRBJ2-1	TRBD2	15	-	CAISDQGLAGVEQFF	TGTGCCATCAGTGATCAGGGACTAGCGGGAGTTGAGCAGTTCTTC
TRBV6-4	TRBJ1-5	-	17	-	CASSDSNRASSNQPQHF	TGTGCCAGCAGTGACTCGAACAGGGCTAGTAGCAATCAGCCCCAGCATTTT
TRBV9	TRBJ1-2	TRBD1	15	-	CASSPQGTGRFGYTF	TGTGCCAGCAGCCCCCAGGGGACAGGGAGGTTCGGCTACACCTTC
TRBV15	TRBJ2-5	TRBD1	16	-	CATRGSGTARQETQYF	TGTGCCACCAGGGGTTCGGGGACAGCCCGACAAGAGACCCAGTACTTC
TRBV5-1	TRBJ2-2	-	13	-	CASSLNGRGELFF	TGCGCCAGCAGCTTGAACGGTCGCGGGGAGCTGTTTTTT
TRBV9	TRBJ2-3	-	13	-	CASSRDVADTQYF	TGTGCCAGCAGCAGGGACGTGGCAGATACGCAGTATTTT
TRBV19	TRBJ2-1	-	15	-	CASSIGRGWRNEQFF	TGTGCCAGTAGTATAGGGAGGGGATGGAGAAATGAGCAGTTCTTC
TRBV27	TRBJ2-7	TRBD2	15	-	CASSLRLAGAHEQYF	TGTGCCAGCAGCCTTAGACTAGCGGGAGCTCACGAGCAGTACTTC
TRBV9	TRBJ2-2	TRBD1	16	-	CASSVVGTGGTGELFF	TGTGCCAGCAGCGTAGTCGGGACAGGGGGTACCGGGGAGCTGTTTTTT
TRBV27	TRBJ1-1	TRBD1	13	-	CASMAGGWTEAFF	TGTGCCAGCATGGCAGGGGGCTGGACTGAAGCTTTCTTT
TRBV28	TRBJ1-1	-	14	few	CASRGPGETTEAFF	TGTGCCAGCAGAGGACCAGGGGAGACCACTGAAGCTTTCTTT
TRBV5-4	TRBJ2-1	TRBD2	14	-	CASNIAGAGNEQFF	TGTGCCAGCAATATAGCGGGGGCGGGTAATGAGCAGTTCTTC
TRBV11-2	TRBJ2-1	-	12	-	CASSPGVQEQFF	TGTGCCAGCAGCCCAGGGGTCCAGGAGCAGTTCTTC
TRBV5-1	TRBJ1-1	-	12	-	CASSLRGTEAFF	TGCGCCAGCAGCTTGCGGGGGACTGAAGCTTTCTTT
TRBV28	TRBJ2-4	-	15	-	CASSTVKLAKNIQYF	TGTGCCAGCAGTACAGTTAAACTAGCCAAAAACATTCAGTACTTC
TRBV30	TRBJ2-7	-	12	-	CAWDRDTYEQYF	TGTGCCTGGGACCGGGACACCTACGAGCAGTACTTC
TRBV10-3	TRBJ1-5	-	16	-	CAISEGGPGSNQPQHF	TGTGCCATCAGTGAAGGAGGGCCGGGAAGCAATCAGCCCCAGCATTTT
TRBV28	TRBJ1-1	-	11	once	CASSLQFEAFF	TGTGCCAGCAGTTTACAGTTCGAAGCTTTCTTT
TRBV27	TRBJ1-4	-	12	-	CASSSPNEKLFF	TGTGCCAGCAGTTCACCTAATGAAAAACTGTTTTTT
TRBV5-1	TRBJ1-4	-	16	-	CASSSPNGGRYEKLFF	TGCGCCAGCAGCTCGCCGAATGGAGGGAGATACGAAAAACTGTTTTTT
TRBV9	TRBJ2-2	TRBD2	17	-	CASSPRGLSGRAGELFF	TGTGCCAGCAGCCCGAGGGGCCTTAGCGGGAGGGCCGGGGAGCTGTTTTTT
TRBV6-5	TRBJ2-1	-	15	once	CASSYSIRSVDEQFF	TGTGCCAGCAGTTACTCGATTCGTTCGGTAGATGAGCAGTTCTTC
TRBV27	TRBJ1-5	-	9	once	CATGQPQHF	TGTGCCACGGGCCAGCCCCAGCATTTT
TRBV7-8	TRBJ2-7	TRBD1	16	-	CASSPRGTASSYEQYF	TGTGCCAGCAGCCCCAGGGGGACGGCAAGCTCCTACGAGCAGTACTTC
TRBV5-1	TRBJ1-2	-	11	-	CASSLNDGYTF	TGCGCCAGCAGCCTGAATGATGGCTACACCTTC
TRBV29-1	TRBJ1-2	-	13	-	CSATGTQDYGYTF	TGCAGCGCCACCGGGACCCAAGACTATGGCTACACCTTC
TRBV7-8	TRBJ2-5	-	15	few	CASSLELGGQETQYF	TGTGCCAGCAGCTTAGAACTTGGGGGGCAGGAGACCCAGTACTTC
TRBV10-3	TRBJ2-2	-	17	-	CAISESGSLGYTGELFF	TGTGCCATCAGTGAGTCGGGCAGTCTTGGTTACACCGGGGAGCTGTTTTTT
TRBV11-2	TRBJ2-7	TRBD2	15	few	CASRGLAGGPYEQYF	TGTGCCAGCAGGGGACTAGCGGGAGGTCCCTACGAGCAGTACTTC